A single sample is the source of the 20 T cell receptor beta chains below, sequenced in a study of CD8+ T cells in alopecia areata. Noted treatment: oral pan-JAK inhibitor, 5-10 mg twice daily. Extracted RNA was reverse transcribed into cDNA, the sequencing template. Sequencing was performed with immunoSEQ multiplex PCR; in TCRdb, only in-frame clones are kept and a portion is missing. The sample has around 270,000 clones; roughly 60% are singletons. Sequences were derived from CD4+ T cells sorted from blood, sampled at week 24, from a patient treated with tofacitinib. The receptor source for this set is a human donor with alopecia areata.

This chain uses TRBV4-1 with TRBJ2-1; possibly TRBD2 for D (6 bases). The CDR3 contains 15 residues. Germline lookup yields CDR1 MGHRA and CDR2 YSYEKL. The V gene lost 6 bases and the J gene lost 5 bases, with 17 bases spanning the gap. The CDR3 is CASRRNGGFNNEQFF. The CDR3 DNA follows: TGCGCCAGCAGGAGGAATGGGGGGTTCAACAATGAGCAGTTCTTC.

The chain carries TRBV7-9 and TRBJ1-6; maybe TRBD1 (5 bases). The CDR3 consists of 15 residues. Germline CDR1 and CDR2: SEHNR and FQNEAQ (reference sequence). V lost 1 base, J lost 5 bases, and 9 bases lay in between. For the CDR3, the DNA is TGTGCCAGCAGCTTAGAGGGACTGAATAATTCACCCCTCCACTTT. It encodes CASSLEGLNNSPLHF.

This chain uses TRBV15 with TRBJ2-1; the D gene is possibly TRBD1 (5 bases). This CDR3 has 13 residues. V gave up 9 bases and J gave up 6 bases, with 15 bases separating them. From germline, CDR1 is LNHNV and CDR2 YYDKDF (reference sequence). The CDR3 region has the DNA TGTGCCACGGAAAATGACAGAATCAATGAGCAGTTCTTC. Its translation is CATENDRINEQFF.

This rearrangement joins TRBV30 to TRBJ1-2; D gene uncertain. CDR1 is GTSNPN and CDR2 is SVGIG in the germline V gene (reference sequence). The CDR3 is 14 residues long. The V and J ends lost 0 bases and 13 bases respectively, with 21 bases between them. CDR3 nucleotides: TGTGCCTGGAGTGTACCGGGCAGCCGGAACCTAGGCACCTTC. The encoded protein is CAWSVPGSRNLGTF.

This clone was picked up a small number of times. V usage is TRBV9 and J usage is TRBJ2-1; D unresolved. This CDR3 has 13 residues. Germline V gene data show CDR1 as SGDLS and CDR2 as YYNGEE. Between the trimmed V and J ends, which lost 2 bases and 5 bases, there was a span of 8 bases. The CDR3 DNA follows: TGTGCCAGCAGCGTTGTGGGGAACAATGAGCAGTTCTTC. It yields the protein CASSVVGNNEQFF.

This clone appeared once. This chain joins TRBV5-1 and TRBJ1-1; the D gene is possibly TRBD1 (6 bases). Trimming removed 2 bases at V and 4 bases at J, with 9 bases between. In germline, CDR1 is SGHRS, CDR2 YFSETQ. The CDR3 covers 13 residues. The chain's CDR3 is CASSFEGGTEAFF. In DNA form, the CDR3 reads TGCGCCAGCAGCTTCGAAGGGGGCACTGAAGCTTTCTTT.

The gene calls are TRBV5-4 and TRBJ2-3, with a tentative D call TRBD1 (6 bases). Trimming removed 4 bases at V and 0 bases at J, with 15 bases between. Germline CDR1 is SGHNT and CDR2 is YYREEE (reference sequence). This CDR3 has 16 residues. For the CDR3, the DNA is TGTGCCAGCAGCACAAAACAGGGTCTGAGCACAGATACGCAGTATTTT. Translated, it gives CASSTKQGLSTDTQYF.

Here the CDR3 reads CSASDHGEQYF. CDR3 nucleotides: TGCAGTGCTAGTGACCATGGAGAGCAGTACTTC. The chain is built from TRBV20-1 and TRBJ2-7; D not resolved. Per germline, CDR1 DFQATT and CDR2 SNEGSKA (reference sequence). V gave up 3 bases and J gave up 7 bases, with 10 bases separating them. This CDR3 comprises 11 residues.

CDR3 in amino acids: CASSATGYEQYF. The CDR3 region has the DNA TGTGCCAGCAGCGCCACGGGCTACGAGCAGTACTTC. The V gene is TRBV7-9, the J gene TRBJ2-7; D uncertain. CDR1 and CDR2 from the germline V gene are SEHNR and FQNEAQ (reference sequence). V dropped 5 bases and J dropped 3 bases, with 8 bases sitting between them. The CDR3 covers 12 residues.

This clone was seen more than once but under ten times. The chain uses TRBV6-5 and TRBJ2-1, with D perhaps TRBD2 (6 bases). V dropped 5 bases and J dropped 4 bases, with 9 bases sitting between them. The germline V gene has CDR1 MNHEY and CDR2 SVGAGI. The CDR3 is made up of 13 amino acids. The DNA for the CDR3 is TGTGCCAGCAGTAACCGGGGGTACAATGAGCAGTTCTTC. As protein: CASSNRGYNEQFF.

This clone was seen a few times. V and J are TRBV7-2 and TRBJ1-5; possible D gene TRBD1, 6 bases. The V and J ends lost 2 bases and 3 bases respectively, with 8 bases between them. Germline loops: CDR1 SGHTA, CDR2 FQGNSA. The length of the CDR3 is 14 residues. CDR3 loop: CASSLRQDNQPQHF. The CDR3 nucleotides are TGTGCCAGCAGCTTAAGACAGGACAATCAGCCCCAGCATTTT.

This clone appeared once. This chain joins TRBV4-2 and TRBJ1-1; D is unresolved. Germline CDR1 is LGHNA and CDR2 is YNFKEQ. This CDR3 contains 14 residues. V gave up 4 bases and J gave up 4 bases, with 13 bases separating them. CDR3 bases: TGTGCCAGCAGCCTGGTTGGGGAGAGCACTGAAGCTTTCTTT. Translation: CASSLVGESTEAFF.

The chain couples TRBV5-6 to TRBJ2-7, with no clear D. V was shortened by 3 bases and J by 4 bases, with 14 bases between the two germline ends. CDR1 and CDR2 (germline): SGHDT, YYEEEE. The CDR3 contains 14 residues. The CDR3 bases are TGTGCCAGCAGCTACGGAATACTGGAGTACGAGCAGTACTTC. Encoded protein: CASSYGILEYEQYF.

The chain uses TRBV5-4 and TRBJ1-2; no clear D. The germline CDR1 and CDR2 sequences are SGHNT and YYREEE (reference sequence). The ends were cut back, 0 bases at V and 4 bases at J, with 13 bases in the middle. This CDR3 is built from 15 residues. CDR3 residues: CASSLDFDGIYGYTF. As DNA, the CDR3 is TGTGCCAGCAGCTTGGACTTCGACGGGATCTATGGCTACACCTTC.

This clone was picked up a small number of times. The V and J genes are TRBV21-1 and TRBJ2-5; TRBD1, the table's D call, was not compared with the DNA. TRBV21-1 is a listed pseudogene. The CDR3 has 14 residues. The DNA for the CDR3 is TGTGCCAGCAGCAAGATAGGGGGCTTAAAGACCCAGTACTTC. Amino acid sequence: CASSKIGGLKTQYF.

This clone was observed a single time. V is TRBV10-3 and J is TRBJ2-7; 8 nucleotides line up with TRBD1. The CDR3 consists of 12 residues. Per germline, CDR1 ENHRY and CDR2 SYGVKD. After removal of 10 bases from V and 0 bases from J, the junction contained 2 bases not matched to a gene. The CDR3 DNA is TGTGCCACCGGACAGGGCTCCTACGAGCAGTACTTC. Translating gives CATGQGSYEQYF.

On this clone itself: The junction differs from germline at one of its ends, possibly a read error. This chain uses TRBV7-7 with TRBJ2-5, with TRBD1 matching 8 bases. The CDR3 is made up of 17 amino acids. The germline V gene encodes CDR1 SSHAT and CDR2 FNYEAQ (reference sequence). DNA for the CDR3: TGTGCTAGCAGCTTAACAATCCGGGGACAGGTCACAGAGACCCAGTACTTC. Amino acid sequence: CASSLTIRGQVTETQYF.

This clone was seen more than once but under ten times. The chain carries TRBV28 and TRBJ2-1, with D possibly called TRBD1 or TRBD2 (5 bases each). V was clipped by 10 bases and J by 4 bases, with 17 bases between them. The CDR3 runs 14 residues. Germline V lookup: CDR1 MDHEN, CDR2 SYDVKM. The CDR3 here is CAIFRGAQYNEQFF. CDR3 coding DNA: TGTGCCATCTTTCGGGGCGCGCAGTACAATGAGCAGTTCTTC.

The V gene is TRBV19, the J gene TRBJ1-1, with D possibly TRBD1 on 6 matching bases. The V gene's germline CDR1 is LNHDA and CDR2 SQIVND (reference sequence). V shed 3 bases and J shed 6 bases, with 23 bases lying between them. The CDR3 sequence is 17 residues long. The CDR3 DNA reads TGTGCCAGTAGTATGCGAGGGGCGCAGGGGCCGGGGGCTGAAGCTTTCTTT. Its protein is CASSMRGAQGPGAEAFF.

About this clone itself: The same CDR3 also results from other DNA sequences found in this sample. CDR3 residues: CAWSPVTDTQYF. Written as DNA, the CDR3 is TGTGCCTGGAGCCCCGTCACAGATACGCAGTATTTT. V usage is TRBV30 and J usage is TRBJ2-3; D unresolved. CDR3 length: 12 amino acids. V was clipped by 3 bases and J by 2 bases, with 6 bases between them. CDR1 GTSNPN and CDR2 SVGIG come from the germline V gene (reference sequence).